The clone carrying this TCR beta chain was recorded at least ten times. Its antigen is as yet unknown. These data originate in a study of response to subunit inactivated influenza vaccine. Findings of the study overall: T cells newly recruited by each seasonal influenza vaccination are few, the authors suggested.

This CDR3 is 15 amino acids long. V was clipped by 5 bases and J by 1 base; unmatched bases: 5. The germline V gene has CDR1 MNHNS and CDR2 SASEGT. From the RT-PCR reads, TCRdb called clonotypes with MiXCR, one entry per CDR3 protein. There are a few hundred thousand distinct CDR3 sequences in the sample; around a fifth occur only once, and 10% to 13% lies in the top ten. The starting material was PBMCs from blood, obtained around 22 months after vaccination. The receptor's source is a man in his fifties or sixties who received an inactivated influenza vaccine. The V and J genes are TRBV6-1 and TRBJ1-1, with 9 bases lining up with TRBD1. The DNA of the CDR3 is TGTGCCAGCAGTACGACAGGGGGAACGAACACTGAAGCTTTCTTT. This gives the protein CASSTTGGTNTEAFF.